A single sample gave rise to the 12 T cell receptor beta chains below, sequenced in a study of OX40 agonist ivuxolimab in advanced cancers. Assay used: immunoSEQ multiplex PCR; TCRdb lists only in-frame clones, some missing. The sample lists around 31,000 clones; less than 90% were seen once. The specimen comprised CD4+ or CD8+ T cells sorted from blood, sampled in a trial of the OX40 agonist ivuxolimab. These receptors all stem from an adult with an advanced solid tumor such as melanoma, head and neck, liver or kidney cancer.

The V and J genes are TRBV27 and TRBJ2-5, with 10 positions matching TRBD1. The DNA matches TRBJ2-7 better at its end, which makes the J call doubtful. This CDR3 contains 15 residues. Germline values: CDR1 MNHEY, CDR2 SMNVEV (reference sequence). The chain's CDR3 is CASSHTGTGVYEQYF. CDR3 in DNA: TGTGCCAGCTCACACACCGGGACAGGGGTTTACGAGCAGTACTTC.

The chain has TRBV9 and TRBJ2-3; D not resolved. V was pared by 1 base and J by 2 bases, with 8 bases between. The germline V gene has CDR1 SGDLS and CDR2 YYNGEE. This CDR3 comprises 14 residues. CDR3 residues: CASSVNTFTDTQYF. The CDR3 DNA reads TGTGCCAGCAGCGTAAACACTTTCACAGATACGCAGTATTTT.

The chain carries TRBV7-9 and TRBJ2-4, with D unresolved. Trimming took 5 bases from V and 5 from J, leaving 16 bases between them. The CDR3 spans 15 residues. Per the germline V gene, CDR1 is SEHNR and CDR2 is FQNEAQ (reference sequence). The CDR3 sequence is CASSPFRGTENIQYF. For the CDR3, the DNA is TGTGCCAGCAGCCCCTTTCGAGGCACTGAAAACATTCAGTACTTC.

The chain employs TRBV6-6 and TRBJ2-2; no clear D gene. Between the trimmed V and J ends, which lost 8 bases and 3 bases, there was a span of 1 base. The CDR3 extends over 10 amino acids. Germline CDR1 is MNHNY and CDR2 is SVGAGI (reference sequence). The CDR3 DNA reads as TGTGCCAGCTACACCGGGGAGCTGTTTTTT. Translation: CASYTGELFF.

The table lists this clone with a count of one. The chain has TRBV7-9 and TRBJ2-1; D remains ambiguous. The CDR3 totals 12 residues. V lost 3 bases, J lost 8 bases, and 8 bases lay in between. Germline CDR1 is SEHNR and CDR2 is FQNEAQ (reference sequence). For the CDR3, the DNA is TGTGCCAGCAGCTTTCGAGGTGATGAGCAGTTCTTC. It is translated as CASSFRGDEQFF.

The chain links TRBV28 to TRBJ1-6; 7 nucleotides align to TRBD1. Unmatched junction bases numbered 2, after V lost 5 bases and J lost 4 bases. The germline V gene has CDR1 MDHEN and CDR2 SYDVKM. The CDR3 is 14 residues long. The CDR3 DNA sequence: TGTGCCAGCAGTGTGGACAGGTATAATTCACCCCTCCACTTT. Translation: CASSVDRYNSPLHF.

This chain connects TRBV14 to TRBJ2-2; 9 nucleotides line up with TRBD1. There are 15 residues in the CDR3. Germline CDR1 SGHDN, CDR2 FVKESK. The trim removed 3 bases at V and 5 bases at J, leaving 4 bases unmatched. Written as DNA, the CDR3 is TGTGCCAGCAGCCACGGACAGGGGAGGACCGGGGAGCTGTTTTTT. Amino acids: CASSHGQGRTGELFF. Full variable domain (remainder filled in from reference TRBV14 and TRBJ2-2): EAGVTQFPSHSVIEKGQTVTLRCDPISGHDNLYWYRRVMGKEIKFLLHFVKESKQDESGMPNNRFLAERTGGTYSTLKVQPAELEDSGVYFCASSHGQGRTGELFFGEGSRLTVL.

The chain's CDR3 is CATSRDRIGHNYGYTF. The CDR3, as DNA: TGTGCCACCAGCAGAGATCGAATTGGGCATAACTATGGCTACACCTTC. The V gene is TRBV15, the J gene TRBJ1-2; D is ambiguous. The length of the CDR3 is 16 residues. CDR1 and CDR2 (germline): LNHNV, YYDKDF (reference sequence). V gave up 0 bases and J gave up 1 base, with 12 bases separating them.

The chain couples TRBV20-1 to TRBJ2-7; D is undetermined. The CDR3 extends over 10 amino acids. V lost 5 bases, J lost 7 bases, and 9 bases lay in between. CDR1 and CDR2 from the germline V gene are DFQATT and SNEGSKA (reference sequence). CDR3 loop: CSARGDEQYF. The CDR3 DNA sequence: TGCAGTGCTCGCGGCGATGAGCAGTACTTC.

The gene calls are TRBV7-9 and TRBJ2-2; D is perhaps TRBD2 (5 bases). From germline, CDR1 is SEHNR and CDR2 FQNEAQ (reference sequence). The CDR3 runs to 13 residues. Trimming cost V 5 bases and J 11 bases, with 15 bases left between them. For the CDR3, the DNA is TGTGCCAGCAGCCGGGAACAGCCCACTGAGCTGTTTTTT. Its protein is CASSREQPTELFF.

V usage is TRBV28 and J usage is TRBJ2-7; a possible D gene is TRBD2 (6 bases). CDR1 is MDHEN, CDR2 SYDVKM, per germline. V was clipped by 6 bases and J by 3 bases, with 12 bases between them. This CDR3 comprises 13 residues. CDR3 DNA: TGTGCCAGCAGGGATCTGACTAGCTACGAGCAGTACTTC. Protein product: CASRDLTSYEQYF.

This chain's CDR3 is CASSESSQGHYEQYF. CDR3 nucleotide sequence: TGCGCCAGCAGTGAGTCGTCACAGGGACACTACGAGCAGTACTTC. The rearrangement uses TRBV10-1 and TRBJ2-7, with a weak D call TRBD1 (6 bases). Germline CDR1 reads WNHNN; CDR2 reads SYGVQD (reference sequence). The CDR3 is 15 amino acids. With 0 bases removed from V and 3 bases from J, the gap between germline ends came to 12 bases.